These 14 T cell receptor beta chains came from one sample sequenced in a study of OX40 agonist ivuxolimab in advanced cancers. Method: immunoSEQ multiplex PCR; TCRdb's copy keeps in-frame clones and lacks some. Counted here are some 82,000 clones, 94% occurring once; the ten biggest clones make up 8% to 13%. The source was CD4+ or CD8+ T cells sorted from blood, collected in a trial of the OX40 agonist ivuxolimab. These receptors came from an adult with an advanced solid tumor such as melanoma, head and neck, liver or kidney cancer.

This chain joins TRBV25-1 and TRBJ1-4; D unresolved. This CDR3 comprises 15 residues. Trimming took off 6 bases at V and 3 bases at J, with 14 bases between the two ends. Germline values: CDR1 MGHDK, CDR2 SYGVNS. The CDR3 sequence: CASSLTAAPNEKLFF. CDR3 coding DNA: TGTGCCAGCAGCCTAACGGCAGCCCCTAATGAAAAACTGTTTTTT.

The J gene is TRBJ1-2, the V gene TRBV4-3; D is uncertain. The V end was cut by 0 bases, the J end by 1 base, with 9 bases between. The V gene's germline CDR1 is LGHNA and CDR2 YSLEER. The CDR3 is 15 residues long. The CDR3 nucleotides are TGCGCCAGCAGCCAAGATCGCCCGAGTAACTATGGCTACACCTTC. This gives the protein CASSQDRPSNYGYTF.

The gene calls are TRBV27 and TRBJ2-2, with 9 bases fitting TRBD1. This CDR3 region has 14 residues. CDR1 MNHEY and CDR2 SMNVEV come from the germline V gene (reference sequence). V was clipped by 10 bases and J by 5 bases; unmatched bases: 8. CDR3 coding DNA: TGTGCCACCGCTCCCGGGACAGGGACCGGGGAGCTGTTTTTT. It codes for CATAPGTGTGELFF.

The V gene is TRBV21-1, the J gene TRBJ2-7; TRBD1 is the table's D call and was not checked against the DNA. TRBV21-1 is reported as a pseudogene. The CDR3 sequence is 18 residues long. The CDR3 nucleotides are TGTGCCAGCAGCAACGGAGGGACAGTCTACTTTGGGCACTACGAGCAGTACTTC. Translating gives CASSNGGTVYFGHYEQYF.

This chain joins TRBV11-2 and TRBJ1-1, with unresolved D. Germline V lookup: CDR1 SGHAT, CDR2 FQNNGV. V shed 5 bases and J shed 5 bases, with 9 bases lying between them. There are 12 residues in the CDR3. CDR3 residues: CASSPTGTEAFF. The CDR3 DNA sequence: TGTGCCAGCAGCCCTACCGGGACTGAAGCTTTCTTT.

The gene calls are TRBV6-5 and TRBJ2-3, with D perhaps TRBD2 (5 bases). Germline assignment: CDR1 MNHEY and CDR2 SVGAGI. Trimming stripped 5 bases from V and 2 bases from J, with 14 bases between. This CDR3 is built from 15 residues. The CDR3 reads CASSLSREPTDTQYF. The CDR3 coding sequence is TGTGCCAGCAGTCTCTCGAGGGAGCCCACAGATACGCAGTATTTT.

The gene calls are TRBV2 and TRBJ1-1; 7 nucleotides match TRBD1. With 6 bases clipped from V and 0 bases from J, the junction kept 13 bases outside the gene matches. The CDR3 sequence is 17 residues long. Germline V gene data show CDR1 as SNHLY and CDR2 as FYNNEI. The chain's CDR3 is CASRPFSQGNLNTEAFF. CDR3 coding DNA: TGTGCCAGCAGGCCTTTCTCACAGGGGAACTTGAACACTGAAGCTTTCTTT.

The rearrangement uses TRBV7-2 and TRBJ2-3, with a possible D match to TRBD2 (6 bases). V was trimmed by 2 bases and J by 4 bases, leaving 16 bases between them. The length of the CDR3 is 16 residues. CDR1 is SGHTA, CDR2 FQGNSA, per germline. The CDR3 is CASSLKRTTRPDTQYF. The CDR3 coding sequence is TGTGCCAGCAGCTTAAAACGGACGACTAGGCCAGATACGCAGTATTTT. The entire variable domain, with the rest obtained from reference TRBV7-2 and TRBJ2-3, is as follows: GAGVSQSPSNKVTEKGKDVELRCDPISGHTALYWYRQSLGQGLEFLIYFQGNSAPDKSGLPSDRFSAERTGGSVSTLTIQRTQQEDSAVYLCASSLKRTTRPDTQYFGPGTRLTVL.

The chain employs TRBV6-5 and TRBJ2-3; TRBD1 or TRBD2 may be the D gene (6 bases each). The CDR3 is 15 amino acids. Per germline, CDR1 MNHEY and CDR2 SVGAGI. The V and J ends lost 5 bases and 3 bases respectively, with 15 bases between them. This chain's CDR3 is CASSLGGRLTDTQYF. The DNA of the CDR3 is TGTGCCAGCAGTCTGGGGGGCAGGTTAACAGATACGCAGTATTTT.

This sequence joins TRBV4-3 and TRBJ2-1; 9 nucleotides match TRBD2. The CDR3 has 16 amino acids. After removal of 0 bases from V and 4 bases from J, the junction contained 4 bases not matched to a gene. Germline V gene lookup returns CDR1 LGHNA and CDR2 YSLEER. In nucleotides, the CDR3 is TGCGCCAGCAGCCAAGACCGCCTAGCGGGGTACAATGAGCAGTTCTTC. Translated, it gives CASSQDRLAGYNEQFF.

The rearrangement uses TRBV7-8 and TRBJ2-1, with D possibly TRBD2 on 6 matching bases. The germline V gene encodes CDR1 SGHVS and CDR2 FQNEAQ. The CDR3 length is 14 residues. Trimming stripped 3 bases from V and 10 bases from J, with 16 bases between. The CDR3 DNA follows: TGTGCCAGCAGCTTGAAGCCGGGACTTGGAGAGCAGTTCTTC. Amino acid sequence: CASSLKPGLGEQFF.

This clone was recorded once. The CDR3 is CASSHRRSPYEQYF. DNA of the CDR3: TGCGCCAGCAGCCATAGACGGTCACCTTACGAGCAGTACTTC. This chain links TRBV4-3 with TRBJ2-7; no firm D call. Germline V gene lookup returns CDR1 LGHNA and CDR2 YSLEER. This CDR3 has 14 residues. The ends were cut back, 3 bases at V and 4 bases at J, with 13 bases in the middle.

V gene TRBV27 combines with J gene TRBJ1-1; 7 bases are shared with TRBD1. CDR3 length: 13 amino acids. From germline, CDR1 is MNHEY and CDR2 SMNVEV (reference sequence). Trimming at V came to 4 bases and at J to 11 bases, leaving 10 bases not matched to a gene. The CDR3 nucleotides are TGTGCCAGCAGTTGGAACAGGGGTGCTGTGGCTTTCTTT. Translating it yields CASSWNRGAVAFF.

CDR3 sequence (DNA): TGCGCCAGCAGCCCGGGCGGAGGGAATCAGCCCCAGCATTTT. This translates into CASSPGGGNQPQHF. The rearrangement links TRBV4-3 to TRBJ1-5; no clear D gene. CDR1 and CDR2 from the germline V gene are LGHNA and YSLEER. CDR3 size: 14 residues. V was trimmed by 4 bases and J by 4 bases, leaving 11 bases between them.